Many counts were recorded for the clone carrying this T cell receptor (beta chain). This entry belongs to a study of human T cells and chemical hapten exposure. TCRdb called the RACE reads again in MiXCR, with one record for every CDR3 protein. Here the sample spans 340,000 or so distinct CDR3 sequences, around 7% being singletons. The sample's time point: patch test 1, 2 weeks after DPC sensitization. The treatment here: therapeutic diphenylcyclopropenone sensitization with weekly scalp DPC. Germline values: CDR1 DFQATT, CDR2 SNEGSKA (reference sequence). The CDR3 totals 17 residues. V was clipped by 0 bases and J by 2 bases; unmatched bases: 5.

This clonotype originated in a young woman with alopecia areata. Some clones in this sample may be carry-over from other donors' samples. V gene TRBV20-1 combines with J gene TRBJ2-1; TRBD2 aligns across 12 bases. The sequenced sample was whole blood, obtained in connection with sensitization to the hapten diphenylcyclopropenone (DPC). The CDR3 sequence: CSARDLAGGFAYNEQFF. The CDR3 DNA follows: TGCAGTGCTAGAGACCTAGCGGGGGGGTTTGCCTACAATGAGCAGTTCTTC.